This T cell receptor (beta chain) was identified in a study of shared clonotypes between healthy human individuals. Each PCR replicate from the sorted subsets contained around 200 ng DNA, which is 25,000 to 30,000 T cell genomes. Profiled with immunoSEQ multiplex PCR; TCRdb holds only in-frame clones, not every one. The data contain 2 million to 3 million clones, 93% of them singletons. From germline, CDR1 is SGHNT and CDR2 YYREEE (reference sequence). V was shortened by 1 base and J by 7 bases, with 16 bases between the two germline ends. CDR3 length: 15 amino acids. The chain joins TRBV5-4 to TRBJ2-3; a weak D match, TRBD2 (6 bases). Input material: naive CD4+ T cells from PBMCs. The subset here: CD45RA+ positively selected. The sequence was collected from a man aged 18 to 29 in good health. Some clones in this sample may be carry-over from other donors' samples. The CDR3 protein is CASSLFGGGQNTQYF. CDR3 DNA sequence: TGTGCCAGCAGCTTGTTCGGGGGTGGACAAAATACGCAGTATTTT.